Described below is a single T cell receptor beta chain sequence and its context. What it binds is unknown. This table comes from immunoSEQ multiplex PCR, and its TCRdb copy is limited to in-frame clones, with some not included. The sample gives around 1.1 million clones, roughly 80% of which show up once; 0.89% is in the top ten. This record belongs to a study of shared clonotypes between healthy human individuals. Study-level background: Researchers assigned three CD4 naive, three CD4 memory, two CD8 naive and one CD8 memory plate to each donor. Study conclusions and caveats: Read depth was anticipated to influence clonotype sharing among donors.

The CDR3 has 16 amino acids. The ends were cut back, 0 bases at V and 5 bases at J, with 17 bases in the middle. Germline values: CDR1 SGHRS, CDR2 YFSETQ. The rearrangement uses TRBV5-1 and TRBJ1-2, with D perhaps TRBD1 (6 bases). This sequence originates from a young man in good health. Some clones in this sample may be carry-over from other donors' samples. The sequenced sample was memory CD4+ T cells from PBMCs. Stated subset: CD45RA-negative fraction. The CDR3 region is CASSLVGASSLYGYTF. The CDR3 DNA reads as TGCGCCAGCAGCTTGGTGGGGGCGTCCTCCTTATATGGCTACACCTTC.